The 25 T cell receptor beta chains below were found in one sample sequenced in a study of cytomegalovirus exposure and HLA in healthy donors. PCR involved 60 Vbeta and 13 Jbeta primers. Sequencing used immunoSEQ multiplex PCR; TCRdb keeps in-frame clones, though not all of them. The data contain about 140,000 clones, around 73% of them singletons. The sequencing sample was made of PBMCs. These receptors came from a female donor in good health and CMV-seronegative.

The chain recombines TRBV7-2 with TRBJ1-1; no firm D call. V was pared by 0 bases and J by 10 bases, with 15 bases between. The CDR3 sequence is 14 residues long. Germline CDR1 and CDR2: SGHTA and FQGNSA. The CDR3 protein is CASSLASGTHRAFF. For the CDR3, the DNA is TGTGCCAGCAGCTTAGCTTCAGGAACCCACCGAGCTTTCTTT.

This chain uses TRBV14 with TRBJ2-2, with D possibly being TRBD1 (5 bases). V lost 4 bases, J lost 0 bases, and 6 bases lay in between. There are 14 residues in the CDR3. CDR1 and CDR2 from the germline V gene are SGHDN and FVKESK. In nucleotides, the CDR3 is TGTGCCAGCAGCCCCAGGGCGAACACCGGGGAGCTGTTTTTT. It is translated as CASSPRANTGELFF. Variable domain in full (rest from reference TRBV14 and TRBJ2-2): EAGVTQFPSHSVIEKGQTVTLRCDPISGHDNLYWYRRVMGKEIKFLLHFVKESKQDESGMPNNRFLAERTGGTYSTLKVQPAELEDSGVYFCASSPRANTGELFFGEGSRLTVL.

This rearrangement joins TRBV7-9 to TRBJ2-1; a possible D gene is TRBD2 (6 bases). Trimming left V 1 base short and J 3 bases short, with 7 bases between. This CDR3 is built from 14 residues. Germline V gene sequence: CDR1 SEHNR, CDR2 FQNEAQ (reference sequence). The CDR3 sequence is CASSLGDFYNEQFF. CDR3 DNA sequence: TGTGCCAGCAGCTTAGGGGACTTCTACAATGAGCAGTTCTTC.

This chain uses TRBV5-3 with TRBJ2-1; tentatively, D is TRBD1 (7 bases). TRBV5-3 is known as an ORF, though its function is uncertain. Trimming took 8 bases from V and 7 from J, leaving 22 bases between them. The CDR3 has 15 residues. CDR3 protein: CASPSRGTACNEQFF. Written as DNA, the CDR3 is TGTGCCAGCCCCTCCCGCGGGACAGCTTGTAATGAGCAGTTCTTC.

A few counts support this clone. The rearrangement joins TRBV7-2 to TRBJ1-4, with D unclear. The CDR3 extends over 15 amino acids. Germline V lookup: CDR1 SGHTA, CDR2 FQGNSA. V was cut by 2 bases and J by 3 bases, with 10 bases left in between. The CDR3 spells CASSLSVTANEKLFF. The CDR3 nucleotides read TGTGCCAGCAGCTTAAGTGTAACGGCTAATGAAAAACTGTTTTTT.

The chain links TRBV7-2 to TRBJ2-1; 11 bases line up with TRBD2. Germline CDR1 is SGHTA and CDR2 is FQGNSA. The V gene end was trimmed by 5 bases and the J gene end by 8 bases; junction bases not matched to a gene: 8. This CDR3 spans 15 amino acids. CDR3 DNA sequence: TGTGCCAGCAGCCGAAGACTAGCGGGGAGTCATGAGCAGTTCTTC. Its protein product is CASSRRLAGSHEQFF.

The chain carries TRBV28 and TRBJ1-2, with D unclear. V was shortened by 2 bases and J by 2 bases, with 9 bases between the two germline ends. The CDR3 has 14 amino acids. From germline, CDR1 is MDHEN and CDR2 SYDVKM. The CDR3 DNA sequence: TGTGCCAGCAGTTTAGGTCCGCGAAACTATGGCTACACCTTC. It codes for CASSLGPRNYGYTF.

The chain has TRBV9 and TRBJ2-1, with D maybe TRBD2 (6 bases). V lost 1 base to trimming and J lost 8 bases, with 16 bases between them. The CDR3 is made up of 15 amino acids. CDR1 SGDLS and CDR2 YYNGEE come from the germline V gene. The CDR3 DNA reads TGTGCCAGCAGCGTAACCCCCACTAGCATCTATGAGCAGTTCTTC. This codes for CASSVTPTSIYEQFF.

V and J are TRBV10-3 and TRBJ1-1; 8 bases are shared with TRBD1. The CDR3 sequence is 15 residues long. Germline V lookup: CDR1 ENHRY, CDR2 SYGVKD. The V gene end was trimmed by 2 bases and the J gene end by 0 bases; junction bases not matched to a gene: 2. CDR3 sequence reads: CAISEGQGMNTEAFF. The DNA of the CDR3 is TGTGCCATCAGTGAGGGACAGGGAATGAACACTGAAGCTTTCTTT.

CDR3 sequence (DNA): TGTGCCAGCAGCCATGGACAGGGGGCCTACGAGCAGTACTTC. Protein product: CASSHGQGAYEQYF. The gene calls are TRBV27 and TRBJ2-7; 10 nucleotides agree with TRBD1. The CDR3 consists of 14 residues. Germline CDR1 reads MNHEY; CDR2 reads SMNVEV (reference sequence). The trim removed 6 bases at V and 2 bases at J, leaving 4 bases unmatched.

This sequence joins TRBV4-2 and TRBJ1-2; the D gene is possibly TRBD1 (6 bases). This CDR3 is built from 15 residues. V was shortened by 4 bases and J by 8 bases, with 20 bases between the two germline ends. Germline lookup yields CDR1 LGHNA and CDR2 YNFKEQ. The CDR3 DNA reads TGTGCCAGCAGCCCAACCCGCGGGGGGGCGGGCGGCTACACCTTC. It specifies CASSPTRGGAGGYTF.

Points on this clone: Since the CDR3 does not end with the conserved phenylalanine or tryptophan, this likely comes from a read error. The chain combines TRBV6-5 with TRBJ2-7; D may be TRBD1 (6 bases). The germline V gene has CDR1 MNHEY and CDR2 SVGAGI. V was trimmed by 5 bases and J by 5 bases, leaving 19 bases between them. The CDR3 runs to 15 residues. CDR3 loop: CASSAPARGSDEQYL. The CDR3, as DNA: TGTGCCAGCAGTGCCCCCGCGAGGGGGAGCGACGAGCAGTACCTC.

The chain carries TRBV19 and TRBJ1-5; a possible D gene is TRBD1 (5 bases). The germline V gene encodes CDR1 LNHDA and CDR2 SQIVND (reference sequence). The CDR3 has 13 residues. Trimming removed 5 bases at V and 2 bases at J, with 7 bases between. For the CDR3, the DNA is TGTGCCAGTAGTCCGACAGGCAATCAGCCCCAGCATTTT. Residues: CASSPTGNQPQHF.

J is TRBJ1-5 and V is TRBV27, with D perhaps TRBD1 (6 bases). CDR3 size: 14 residues. CDR1 and CDR2 (germline): MNHEY, SMNVEV (reference sequence). V lost 6 bases, J lost 2 bases, and 11 bases lay in between. The CDR3 nucleotides read TGTGCCAGCAGCCCACCAGGGGGCAATCAGCCCCAGCATTTT. It encodes CASSPPGGNQPQHF.

This chain joins TRBV5-4 and TRBJ2-3, with D tentatively TRBD1 (7 bases). Germline V lookup: CDR1 SGHNT, CDR2 YYREEE (reference sequence). CDR3 length: 18 residues. Trimming cost V 0 bases and J 1 base, with 18 bases left between them. DNA of the CDR3: TGTGCCAGCAGCTTGGGGGGGGTAGACAGGGTGGGCACAGATACGCAGTATTTT. Its protein is CASSLGGVDRVGTDTQYF.

The genes are TRBV6-1 and TRBJ1-5; D call uncertain. Germline V gene data show CDR1 as MNHNS and CDR2 as SASEGT. The CDR3 length is 14 residues. V lost 2 bases and J 4 bases, leaving 9 bases between the germline ends. CDR3 loop: CASSENAGNQPQHF. CDR3 in DNA: TGTGCCAGCAGTGAAAATGCCGGGAATCAGCCCCAGCATTTT.

The chain links TRBV7-2 to TRBJ1-1; a weak D match, TRBD1 (6 bases). This CDR3 comprises 14 residues. V was cut by 5 bases and J by 1 base, with 11 bases left in between. Germline assignment: CDR1 SGHTA and CDR2 FQGNSA. The CDR3 sequence is CASSPGGPNTEAFF. The CDR3 nucleotides are TGTGCCAGCAGCCCCGGGGGGCCGAACACTGAAGCTTTCTTT.

The chain recombines TRBV30 with TRBJ1-1, with D tentatively TRBD1 (5 bases). Germline lookup yields CDR1 GTSNPN and CDR2 SVGIG (reference sequence). V dropped 2 bases and J dropped 0 bases, with 10 bases sitting between them. The CDR3 runs to 14 residues. This chain's CDR3 is CAWSRGRLNTEAFF. The CDR3 DNA sequence: TGTGCCTGGAGTAGGGGCAGGCTGAACACTGAAGCTTTCTTT.

This chain uses TRBV28 with TRBJ2-1, with 8 bases lining up with TRBD2. With 2 bases clipped from V and 6 bases from J, the junction kept 21 bases outside the gene matches. CDR1 is MDHEN, CDR2 SYDVKM, per germline. The length of the CDR3 is 20 residues. The CDR3 DNA sequence: TGTGCCAGCAGTTTAAGGATTACCCCAGGGCGGGGGGTAAGTAGCAATGAGCAGTTCTTC. As protein: CASSLRITPGRGVSSNEQFF.

This clone was picked up a small number of times. The rearrangement joins TRBV10-3 to TRBJ2-1; 7 positions agree with TRBD2. The germline V gene has CDR1 ENHRY and CDR2 SYGVKD. The CDR3 spans 14 residues. V was pared by 9 bases and J by 8 bases, with 13 bases of the junction left unmatched. CDR3 amino acids: CAIRGRENSDEQFF. The CDR3 DNA sequence: TGTGCCATAAGAGGGCGGGAGAACAGCGATGAGCAGTTCTTC.

DNA for the CDR3: TGTGCCAGCAGTGAAATAACAGTCTACCTGGCTTTCTTT. This gives the protein CASSEITVYLAFF. This chain links TRBV2 with TRBJ1-1; D gene ambiguous. The CDR3 is made up of 13 amino acids. Germline-derived CDR1 and CDR2 are SNHLY and FYNNEI. Trimming took off 2 bases at V and 11 bases at J, with 15 bases between the two ends.

This clone has only a few counts. The chain is built from TRBV19 and TRBJ1-2, with 9 bases fitting TRBD1. Germline values: CDR1 LNHDA, CDR2 SQIVND (reference sequence). The ends lost 6 bases at V and 5 bases at J; junction bases unmatched: 19. CDR3 length: 18 amino acids. CDR3 coding DNA: TGTGCCAGTAGAGACCTTCTAGGGACAGGGAAGTTTGAGTATGGCTACACCTTC. This translates into CASRDLLGTGKFEYGYTF. The full variable domain, rest sourced from reference TRBV19 and TRBJ1-2, is DGGITQSPKYLFRKEGQNVTLSCEQNLNHDAMYWYRQDPGQGLRLIYYSQIVNDFQKGDIAEGYSVSREKKESFPLTVTSAQKNPTAFYLCASRDLLGTGKFEYGYTFGSGTRLTVV.

In this sample, this clone turned up a few times. The DNA for the CDR3 is TGTGCCAGCAGCCCCCCGGGACAGGGAAACACTGAAGCTTTCTTT. Translated, it gives CASSPPGQGNTEAFF. The chain combines TRBV6-5 with TRBJ1-1, with 9 bases lining up with TRBD1. The junction had 7 bases not matched to a gene; V was cut back by 6 bases and J by 2 bases. CDR1 and CDR2 (germline): MNHEY, SVGAGI. CDR3 length: 15 residues.

The V call is TRBV27, the J call TRBJ1-1, with 8 bases aligning to TRBD1. The germline V gene has CDR1 MNHEY and CDR2 SMNVEV (reference sequence). The CDR3 runs to 17 residues. With 5 bases clipped from V and 5 bases from J, the junction kept 16 bases outside the gene matches. As DNA, the CDR3 is TGTGCCAGCAGTCCCCTAACTTTTCAGGGGGCGAGAACTGAAGCTTTCTTT. This translates into CASSPLTFQGARTEAFF.

The gene calls are TRBV5-1 and TRBJ1-1, with TRBD1 as a possible D gene (5 bases). V was trimmed by 6 bases and J by 4 bases, leaving 16 bases between them. Germline V CDR1 and CDR2: SGHRS, YFSETQ. The CDR3 has 14 amino acids. The CDR3: CASTWGGAVTEAFF. CDR3 DNA: TGCGCCAGCACCTGGGGAGGGGCGGTCACTGAAGCTTTCTTT.